The 12 T cell receptor beta chains given below trace back to one sample, sequenced in a study of blood T cell repertoires in COVID-19. Only in-frame clones appear in the TCRdb table, and some are missing; sequencing was by immunoSEQ multiplex PCR. The table shows roughly 220,000 clones, with roughly 84% occurring only once. Sequences were obtained from peripheral blood. These receptors all come from a woman in her fifties or sixties who had recovered from COVID-19.

This sequence joins TRBV4-1 and TRBJ2-7; 7 nucleotides align to TRBD1. V shed 4 bases, J shed 2 bases, and the junction held 5 bases outside the gene matches. Per the germline V gene, CDR1 is MGHRA and CDR2 is YSYEKL. The CDR3 totals 14 residues. In nucleotides, the CDR3 is TGCGCCAGCAGCCTGGGGACAGCCGCCTACGAGCAGTACTTC. Translated: CASSLGTAAYEQYF.

The chain couples TRBV6-6 to TRBJ1-2, with 8 bases identical to TRBD1. The length of the CDR3 is 13 residues. The V segment lost 6 bases and the J segment 5 bases; nucleotides outside the gene matches: 5. Germline lookup yields CDR1 MNHNY and CDR2 SVGAGI (reference sequence). CDR3 bases: TGTGCCAGCAGAGGGGACAGGTGGTATGGCTACACCTTC. Translating gives CASRGDRWYGYTF.

The CDR3 DNA sequence: TGTGCCAGCAGTGTAACTGGAGGGGAGACCCAGTACTTC. This translates into CASSVTGGETQYF. V gene TRBV25-1 combines with J gene TRBJ2-5; a possible D gene is TRBD2 (6 bases). V was pared by 4 bases and J by 5 bases, with 11 bases between. The CDR3 is 13 residues long. The germline gives CDR1 MGHDK, CDR2 SYGVNS. The whole variable domain, filled in from reference TRBV25-1 and TRBJ2-5, reads EADIYQTPRYLVIGTGKKITLECSQTMGHDKMYWYQQDPGMELHLIHYSYGVNSTEKGDLSSESTVSRIRTEHFPLTLESARPSHTSQYLCASSVTGGETQYFGPGTRLLVL.

The V gene is TRBV5-1, the J gene TRBJ2-3; D is possibly TRBD1 (5 bases). This CDR3 contains 14 residues. Trimming removed 5 bases from V and 6 bases from J, with 16 bases in between. CDR1 is SGHRS and CDR2 is YFSETQ in the germline V gene. As DNA, the CDR3 is TGCGCCAGCAGTGGCGCCAGCAGGGTGGATACGCAGTATTTT. This sequence encodes CASSGASRVDTQYF.

The J gene is TRBJ2-5, the V gene TRBV27; TRBD1 aligns across 11 bases. The V gene's germline CDR1 is MNHEY and CDR2 SMNVEV (reference sequence). V lost 4 bases to trimming and J lost 4 bases; unmatched junction nucleotides: 5. The CDR3 is made up of 15 amino acids. Here the CDR3 reads CASSSMGQGVETQYF. CDR3 DNA sequence: TGTGCCAGCAGTTCAATGGGACAGGGGGTAGAGACCCAGTACTTC.

The V call is TRBV19, the J call TRBJ1-1; 9 nucleotides align to TRBD1. CDR3 size: 16 residues. V lost 8 bases, J lost 3 bases, and 13 bases stayed unmatched. CDR1 and CDR2 (germline): LNHDA, SQIVND (reference sequence). The DNA of the CDR3 is TGTGCCAGTTCGACCTGGGACAGGGAAGGAGACACTGAAGCTTTCTTT. It yields the protein CASSTWDREGDTEAFF. The variable domain in full, completed from reference TRBV19 and TRBJ1-1, reads DGGITQSPKYLFRKEGQNVTLSCEQNLNHDAMYWYRQDPGQGLRLIYYSQIVNDFQKGDIAEGYSVSREKKESFPLTVTSAQKNPTAFYLCASSTWDREGDTEAFFGQGTRLTVV.

V gene TRBV11-2 combines with J gene TRBJ2-7; D might be TRBD2 (6 bases). The germline V gene encodes CDR1 SGHAT and CDR2 FQNNGV. The CDR3 is made up of 17 amino acids. The germline V and J ends were trimmed by 2 bases and 7 bases, with 24 bases remaining between them. CDR3 loop: CASSLTGRWSSAGEQYF. CDR3 sequence (DNA): TGTGCCAGCAGCTTAACGGGGAGGTGGTCGTCCGCGGGGGAGCAGTACTTC.

The chain combines TRBV5-5 with TRBJ2-3; 11 nucleotides agree with TRBD2. This CDR3 is 15 amino acids long. Germline-derived CDR1 and CDR2 are SGHKS and YYEKEE (reference sequence). V gave up 2 bases and J gave up 4 bases; unmatched junction bases: 3. The CDR3 bases are TGTGCCAGCAGCTTTAGCGGGGGGGCCCCAGATACGCAGTATTTT. Translating it yields CASSFSGGAPDTQYF.

CDR3 residues: CASSVRASGRDRETQYF. Written as DNA, the CDR3 is TGTGCCAGCAGCGTAAGGGCCTCGGGGAGGGACCGAGAGACCCAGTACTTC. The gene calls are TRBV9 and TRBJ2-5; 7 bases match TRBD2. Per germline, CDR1 SGDLS and CDR2 YYNGEE. The CDR3 is made up of 17 amino acids. The ends lost 1 base at V and 4 bases at J; junction bases unmatched: 13. Full variable domain (remainder filled in from reference TRBV9 and TRBJ2-5): DSGVTQTPKHLITATGQRVTLRCSPRSGDLSVYWYQQSLDQGLQFLIQYYNGEERAKGNILERFSAQQFPDLHSELNLSSLELGDSALYFCASSVRASGRDRETQYFGPGTRLLVL.

Only one count was recorded for this clone. CDR3 amino acids: CASSPTGAVNQPQHF. CDR3 coding DNA: TGTGCCAGCTCACCGACAGGGGCCGTAAATCAGCCCCAGCATTTT. This sequence joins TRBV18 and TRBJ1-5, with 8 bases fitting TRBD1. Germline CDR1 is KGHSH and CDR2 is LQKENI. This CDR3 region has 15 residues. Losses at the gene ends were 3 bases for V and 4 bases for J; bases not matched to a gene: 5.

The rearrangement uses TRBV27 and TRBJ2-2, with a weak D call TRBD2 (5 bases). CDR3 size: 13 residues. Trimming pared 6 bases from V and 8 bases from J, leaving 13 bases between. In germline, CDR1 is MNHEY, CDR2 SMNVEV (reference sequence). CDR3 sequence reads: CASSFISGGELFF. The CDR3 DNA reads TGTGCCAGCAGCTTTATATCGGGGGGGGAGCTGTTTTTT.

The chain joins TRBV7-8 to TRBJ2-1; D is perhaps TRBD2 (6 bases). Germline V gene sequence: CDR1 SGHVS, CDR2 FQNEAQ. The length of the CDR3 is 15 residues. V was clipped by 1 base and J by 5 bases, with 12 bases between them. CDR3 DNA: TGTGCCAGCAGCTTAGTGCGGGGTCGAGACAATGAGCAGTTCTTC. Protein product: CASSLVRGRDNEQFF.